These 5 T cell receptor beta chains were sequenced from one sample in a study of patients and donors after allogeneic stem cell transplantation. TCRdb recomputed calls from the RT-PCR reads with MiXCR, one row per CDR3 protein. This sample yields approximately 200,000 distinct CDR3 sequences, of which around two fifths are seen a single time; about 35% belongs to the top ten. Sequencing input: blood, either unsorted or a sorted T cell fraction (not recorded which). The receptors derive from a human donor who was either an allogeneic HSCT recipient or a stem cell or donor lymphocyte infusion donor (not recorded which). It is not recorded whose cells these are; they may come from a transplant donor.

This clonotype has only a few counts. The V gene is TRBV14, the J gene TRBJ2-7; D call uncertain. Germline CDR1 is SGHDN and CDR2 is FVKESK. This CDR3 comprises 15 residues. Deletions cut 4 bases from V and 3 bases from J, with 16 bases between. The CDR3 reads CASSRFPEPFYEQYF. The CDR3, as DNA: TGTGCCAGCAGCCGATTTCCCGAACCCTTCTACGAGCAGTACTTC.

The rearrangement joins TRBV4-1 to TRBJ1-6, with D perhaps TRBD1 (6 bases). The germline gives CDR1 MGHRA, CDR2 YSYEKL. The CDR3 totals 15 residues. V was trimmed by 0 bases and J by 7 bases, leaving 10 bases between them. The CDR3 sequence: CASSQEPGVNSPLHF. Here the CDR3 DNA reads TGCGCCAGCAGCCAAGAACCAGGGGTAAATTCACCCCTCCACTTT.

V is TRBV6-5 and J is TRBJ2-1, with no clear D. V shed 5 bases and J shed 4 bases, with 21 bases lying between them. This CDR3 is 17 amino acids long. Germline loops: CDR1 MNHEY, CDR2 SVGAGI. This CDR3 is CASSTPRIGAHYNEQFF. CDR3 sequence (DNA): TGTGCCAGCAGTACCCCCCGGATAGGCGCCCATTACAATGAGCAGTTCTTC.

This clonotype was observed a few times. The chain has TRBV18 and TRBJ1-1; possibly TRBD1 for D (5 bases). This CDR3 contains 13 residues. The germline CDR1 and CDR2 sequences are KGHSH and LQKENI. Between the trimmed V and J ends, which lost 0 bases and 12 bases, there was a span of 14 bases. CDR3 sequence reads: CASSPPGRKETFF. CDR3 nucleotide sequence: TGTGCCAGCTCACCACCGGGACGCAAAGAAACTTTCTTT.

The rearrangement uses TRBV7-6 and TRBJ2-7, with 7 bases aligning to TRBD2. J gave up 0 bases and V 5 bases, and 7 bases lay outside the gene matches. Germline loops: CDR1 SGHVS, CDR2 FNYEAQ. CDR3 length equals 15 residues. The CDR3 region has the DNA TGTGCCAGCAGCGCCACCGGGACTATCTCCTACGAGCAGTACTTC. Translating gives CASSATGTISYEQYF.